This T cell receptor (beta chain) originates from a study of CD8+CD57+ T cells in acquired aplastic anemia. The wider study: CD4+ and CD8+ cells, once sorted, gave DNA averaging roughly 3 ug. Study-wide points: Fewer than 35 sequences, all CD8+ CDR3, were shared between patients and controls.

Trimming took 0 bases from V and 4 from J; bases not matched to a gene: 10. This CDR3 spans 17 amino acids. Looked up from germline, CDR1 is WSHSY and CDR2 is SAAADI. In its sample, this clonotype was seen a few times. Its target is unknown. Genomic DNA was employed as the template in profiling TCR beta VDJ and CDR3. In TCRdb, the reads were re-called with MiXCR into one record per CDR3 protein. Among about 100,000 distinct CDR3 sequences listed, about half were seen once. The V and J genes are TRBV10-2 and TRBJ2-7; TRBD1 matches at 9 bases. This receptor was taken from a human donor in good health, serving as a control. Sequencing was carried out using sorted CD4+, CD8+, or CD8+CD57+ T cells (not recorded which) from PBMCs. The CDR3 nucleotides read TGCGCCAGCAGTGAGTCCTCCCGGGACAGGGTCGTATACGAGCAGTACTTC. It encodes CASSESSRDRVVYEQYF.